This TCR beta chain came from a study of blood T cell repertoires in COVID-19. Study in general: Spain, Italy and the United States supplied samples that represented acute and convalescent COVID-19. The cDNA or gDNA used as material had been derived from T cells, B-cell-depleted T cells, or PBMCs.

This clone has more than one count but fewer than ten. The authors' processing: Amplification of reference gene primers was used by the study to estimate nucleated cell counts. Method: immunoSEQ multiplex PCR; TCRdb's copy keeps in-frame clones and lacks some. V, J and clone size are those of that table, while D and trimming were read from the DNA. The repertoire holds over 30,000 clones, with 70% to 80% as singletons. This TCR derives from a human donor in a cohort sampled during active COVID-19. The sequencing input was peripheral blood.

CDR3 loop: CASKLSATNEKLFF. CDR3 sequence (DNA): TGTGCCAGTAAACTTTCCGCAACTAATGAAAAACTGTTTTTT. The genes are TRBV19 and TRBJ1-4; D is unclear. The CDR3 extends over 14 amino acids. Trimming shortened V by 7 bases and J by 0 bases, and 9 bases separated the two germline ends. CDR1 LNHDA and CDR2 SQIVND come from the germline V gene (reference sequence). The complete variable domain, with remaining parts taken from reference TRBV19 and TRBJ1-4, reads DGGITQSPKYLFRKEGQNVTLSCEQNLNHDAMYWYRQDPGQGLRLIYYSQIVNDFQKGDIAEGYSVSREKKESFPLTVTSAQKNPTAFYLCASKLSATNEKLFFGSGTQLSVL.